This entry describes one TCR beta chain. Original data processing: Amplification from reference gene primers served as the basis for estimated nucleated cell counts. Using immunoSEQ multiplex PCR, the repertoire was profiled, and TCRdb retains in-frame clones only, with some absent. V and J calls and clone size are given by that table; D and trimming were obtained from the DNA. The table lists 150,000 to 200,000 clones, 75% to 85% of them singletons. Germline CDR1 reads SGHRS; CDR2 reads YFSETQ. Losses at the gene ends were 4 bases for V and 4 bases for J; bases not matched to a gene: 3. The CDR3 contains 14 residues. The source of the sample is a study of blood T cell repertoires in COVID-19. Overall study context: Italy, Spain and the United States were the sources of the convalescent and acute COVID-19 samples. Sources were T cells, B-cell-depleted T cells, or PBMCs; the material itself was cDNA or gDNA.

This chain joins TRBV5-1 and TRBJ2-2; 8 bases line up with TRBD1. Sequencing was carried out using peripheral blood. This TCR was recovered from a human donor in a cohort sampled during active COVID-19. The CDR3, as DNA: TGCGCCAGCAGCGTTGACAGGGGCACCGGGGAGCTGTTTTTT. This codes for CASSVDRGTGELFF.